Presented here are 31 T cell receptor beta chains from one specimen sequenced in a study of T cell repertoires in cytomegalovirus infection. Each CDR3 protein gets one entry after TCRdb re-called the reads with MiXCR. The repertoire holds approximately 990,000 distinct CDR3 sequences, with roughly 30% as singletons. These TCRs are of unknown antigen specificity. The sequenced sample was cultured CD8+ T cells from PBMCs, obtained from culture after CMV antigen stimulation. All receptors derive from a human donor in good health (CMV status not recorded). Some clones in this sample may be carry-over from other donors' samples.

The chain uses TRBV4-2 and TRBJ1-2, with TRBD1 identical over 12 bases. The CDR3 is 16 amino acids. Germline V gene data show CDR1 as LGHNA and CDR2 as YNFKEQ. After removal of 3 bases from V and 2 bases from J, the junction contained 4 bases not matched to a gene. The CDR3 nucleotides are TGTGCCAGCAGCCACGGGACAGGGGGCACGAACTATGGCTACACCTTC. It specifies CASSHGTGGTNYGYTF.

This clonotype appeared once. This chain links TRBV7-6 with TRBJ2-7; tentatively, D is TRBD1 (5 bases). Trimming removed 5 bases from V and 9 bases from J, with 14 bases in between. This CDR3 is 12 amino acids long. Germline V lookup: CDR1 SGHVS, CDR2 FNYEAQ. The CDR3 DNA reads as TGTGCCAGCAGCCCCGCCGGCAGGGTGCAGTACTTC. It is translated as CASSPAGRVQYF.

As regards this clonotype: With a much larger clone just one base away, this may be a read error. This rearrangement joins TRBV14 to TRBJ1-1, with TRBD1 matching over 10 bases. The CDR3 runs to 19 residues. The V segment lost 0 bases and the J segment 11 bases; nucleotides outside the gene matches: 21. Germline CDR1 is SGHDN and CDR2 is FVKESK. The CDR3 sequence: CASSQDLRSGQGPSRNAFF. As DNA, the CDR3 is TGTGCCAGCAGCCAAGATTTGCGATCGGGACAGGGGCCTTCAAGGAATGCTTTCTTT.

The chain has TRBV2 and TRBJ2-3, with TRBD2 matching over 7 bases. The CDR3 totals 15 residues. With V trimmed by 3 bases and J by 2 bases, 5 bases remained unmatched. Germline-derived CDR1 and CDR2 are SNHLY and FYNNEI. CDR3 sequence: CASSELAEFTDTQYF. CDR3 bases: TGTGCCAGCAGTGAGCTAGCGGAGTTCACAGATACGCAGTATTTT.

In the case of this clonotype: At one of its ends the junction is not consistent with the germline gene, which may arise from a read error. The chain has TRBV5-1 and TRBJ2-5; a possible D gene is TRBD1 (5 bases). This CDR3 spans 15 amino acids. Germline assignment: CDR1 SGHRS and CDR2 YFSETQ. Here the CDR3 reads CASSLVSRALETQYF. CDR3 coding DNA: TGTGCCAGCAGCTTGGTATCCAGGGCTCTGGAGACCCAGTACTTC.

This chain joins TRBV5-6 and TRBJ2-1, with 15 bases aligning to TRBD2. Germline values: CDR1 SGHDT, CDR2 YYEEEE. Trimming cost V 3 bases and J 8 bases; bases outside gene matches: 0. The CDR3 extends over 14 amino acids. CDR3 loop: CASSWTSGGDEQFF. Written as DNA, the CDR3 is TGTGCCAGCAGCTGGACTAGCGGGGGGGATGAGCAGTTCTTC.

This CDR3 reads CASSPSVVIYYGYTF. CDR3 nucleotide sequence: TGTGCCAGCAGCCCCTCTGTGGTGATCTACTATGGCTACACCTTC. V usage is TRBV6-5 and J usage is TRBJ1-2; D is uncertain. The CDR3 runs to 15 residues. Trimming removed 6 bases from V and 3 bases from J, with 17 bases in between. The germline gives CDR1 MNHEY, CDR2 SVGAGI.

This clonotype was picked up one time. This chain uses TRBV12-3 or TRBV12-4 with TRBJ1-1, with D tentatively TRBD1 (6 bases). The CDR3 sequence is 14 residues long. V lost 6 bases and J 5 bases, leaving 16 bases between the germline ends. The CDR3 reads CASSSGEGGTEAFF. The CDR3 region has the DNA TGTGCCAGCAGCTCCGGAGAGGGGGGGACTGAAGCTTTCTTT.

As for this clonotype: This may be a read error: a much more frequent sequence differs by one nucleotide. The V and J genes are TRBV3-1 and TRBJ2-1; maybe TRBD1 (6 bases). The CDR3 has 16 residues. The germline gives CDR1 LGHDT, CDR2 YNNKEL (reference sequence). The DNA for the CDR3 is TGTGCCAGCAGCCACCCGGGACACGGCTCCTACCATGAGCAGTTCTTC. This sequence encodes CASSHPGHGSYHEQFF.

This clonotype was found many times. This chain uses TRBV7-3 with TRBJ1-1, with D uncertain. The CDR3 totals 13 residues. Looked up from germline, CDR1 is SGHTA and CDR2 is FQGTGA. Trimming took 4 bases from V and 4 from J, leaving 10 bases between them. CDR3 sequence (DNA): TGTGCCAGCAGCTCCCCGCGGGCCACTGAAGCTTTCTTT. This encodes CASSSPRATEAFF.

This clonotype was observed a handful of times. The chain is built from TRBV7-9 and TRBJ2-2, with 8 bases that match TRBD1. The CDR3 runs 20 residues. The trim removed 4 bases at V and 3 bases at J, leaving 19 bases unmatched. CDR1 and CDR2 (germline): SEHNR, FQNEAQ (reference sequence). The CDR3 bases are TGTGCCAGCAGCTCCAGGGAACCCCGACTTGGACAGGGTGACACCGGGGAGCTGTTTTTT. It specifies CASSSREPRLGQGDTGELFF.

The rearrangement joins TRBV7-2 to TRBJ1-1; D is unresolved. The ends were cut back, 4 bases at V and 6 bases at J, with 12 bases in the middle. Looked up from germline, CDR1 is SGHTA and CDR2 is FQGNSA. This CDR3 spans 13 amino acids. CDR3 nucleotides: TGTGCCAGCAGCTCAACCAAGAGAGCTGAAGCTTTCTTT. This gives the protein CASSSTKRAEAFF.

The gene calls are TRBV9 and TRBJ2-3; the D gene is possibly TRBD1 (5 bases). Germline CDR1 reads SGDLS; CDR2 reads YYNGEE. The CDR3 length is 14 residues. Trimming took off 4 bases at V and 2 bases at J, with 11 bases between the two ends. CDR3 bases: TGTGCCAGCAGCTTCAGGGTACCCACAGATACGCAGTATTTT. It encodes CASSFRVPTDTQYF.

V and J are TRBV4-1 and TRBJ2-7; no reliable D call. This CDR3 region has 12 residues. Per germline, CDR1 MGHRA and CDR2 YSYEKL. Trimming removed 0 bases at V and 6 bases at J, with 6 bases between. The CDR3 nucleotides are TGCGCCAGCAGCCAAGAAAGTGGCGAGCAGTACTTC. It yields the protein CASSQESGEQYF.

This clonotype was found a few times. The rearrangement uses TRBV12-3 or TRBV12-4 and TRBJ1-2; a possible D gene is TRBD1 (6 bases). The CDR3 sequence is 15 residues long. V was clipped by 2 bases and J by 4 bases, with 14 bases between them. The chain's CDR3 is CASSLTRDNTYGYTF. The DNA of the CDR3 is TGTGCCAGCAGTTTAACCAGGGACAATACCTATGGCTACACCTTC.

This clonotype occurred a few times. CDR3 DNA: TGTGCCACCCTGAACCTGGCTACGCAGTATTTT. As protein: CATLNLATQYF. The V gene is TRBV6-6, the J gene TRBJ2-3; D is uncertain. Trimming shortened V by 10 bases and J by 8 bases, and 13 bases separated the two germline ends. The V gene's germline CDR1 is MNHNY and CDR2 SVGAGI (reference sequence). The CDR3 runs to 11 residues.

On this clonotype itself: A much larger clone differs from this one at a single base, so this may be a read error. This chain uses TRBV7-2 with TRBJ1-5; no firm D call. V lost 5 bases and J 9 bases, leaving 17 bases between the germline ends. The CDR3 runs 14 residues. Looked up from germline, CDR1 is SGHTA and CDR2 is FQGNSA. The CDR3 loop reads CASSHGPERWPQHF. CDR3 bases: TGTGCCAGCAGCCACGGACCTGAGCGATGGCCCCAGCATTTT.

This sequence joins TRBV6-1 and TRBJ2-1, with 8 bases matching TRBD2. The CDR3 covers 14 residues. In germline, CDR1 is MNHNS, CDR2 SASEGT. The V segment lost 2 bases and the J segment 7 bases; nucleotides outside the gene matches: 4. Here the CDR3 DNA reads TGTGCCAGCAGTGAACCAGCGGGGGTAAATGAGCAGTTCTTC. Translated: CASSEPAGVNEQFF.

V is TRBV6-2 or TRBV6-3 and J is TRBJ1-5, with D tentatively TRBD1 (5 bases). Germline loops: CDR1 MNHEY, CDR2 SVGEGT. The V gene lost 2 bases and the J gene lost 2 bases, with 13 bases spanning the gap. This CDR3 comprises 16 residues. The CDR3 DNA is TGTGCCAGCAGTTACGCGCCGGGGGTAGGCAATCAGCCCCAGCATTTT. Its protein is CASSYAPGVGNQPQHF.

This clonotype was seen at least ten times. The rearrangement links TRBV6-5 to TRBJ2-1; D may be TRBD2 (6 bases). Trimming cost V 0 bases and J 9 bases, with 9 bases left between them. The CDR3 extends over 13 amino acids. The V gene's germline CDR1 is MNHEY and CDR2 SVGAGI. DNA for the CDR3: TGTGCCAGCAGTTACTCGGTGGAGGGTGAGCAGTTCTTC. As protein: CASSYSVEGEQFF.

J is TRBJ1-5 and V is TRBV6-6; D remains unclear. CDR1 is MNHNY and CDR2 is SVGAGI in the germline V gene (reference sequence). The CDR3 loop spans 16 amino acids. V was clipped by 8 bases and J by 0 bases, with 17 bases between them. The CDR3 region is CASLPSRVGSNQPQHF. The CDR3 coding sequence is TGTGCCAGCCTTCCCAGTAGGGTCGGTAGCAATCAGCCCCAGCATTTT.

This clonotype was seen a few times. The chain is built from TRBV6-1 and TRBJ2-1; no clear D. Germline values: CDR1 MNHNS, CDR2 SASEGT. The CDR3 covers 20 residues. V lost 4 bases and J 0 bases, leaving 25 bases between the germline ends. In nucleotides, the CDR3 is TGTGCCAGCAGTGTTACTCTATGGACGGCTACCAATAGCTCCTACAATGAGCAGTTCTTC. It specifies CASSVTLWTATNSSYNEQFF.

This clonotype was counted between two and nine times. The J gene is TRBJ2-5, the V gene TRBV7-9; weak D call: TRBD2 (6 bases). CDR3 length equals 15 residues. The germline V gene encodes CDR1 SEHNR and CDR2 FQNEAQ (reference sequence). V lost 5 bases and J 3 bases, leaving 16 bases between the germline ends. CDR3 residues: CASSPPWGVEETQYF. DNA of the CDR3: TGTGCCAGCAGCCCACCCTGGGGGGTAGAAGAGACCCAGTACTTC. Full variable domain (outside the CDR3, taken from reference TRBV7-9 and TRBJ2-5): DTGVSQNPRHKITKRGQNVTFRCDPISEHNRLYWYRQTLGQGPEFLTYFQNEAQLEKSRLLSDRFSAERPKGSFSTLEIQRTEQGDSAMYLCASSPPWGVEETQYFGPGTRLLVL.

This clonotype occurred a few times. The chain recombines TRBV6-1 with TRBJ2-7, with D maybe TRBD1 (6 bases). Per germline, CDR1 MNHNS and CDR2 SASEGT. Trimming stripped 5 bases from V and 0 bases from J, with 17 bases between. CDR3 size: 16 residues. The CDR3 is CASSIGTPNYSYEQYF. DNA of the CDR3: TGTGCCAGCAGTATAGGGACACCAAATTACTCCTACGAGCAGTACTTC.

This clonotype was seen ten or more times. The chain carries TRBV7-2 and TRBJ2-1, with D possibly being TRBD1 or TRBD2 (5 bases each). This CDR3 has 15 residues. Trimming removed 1 base from V and 8 bases from J, with 15 bases in between. CDR1 is SGHTA, CDR2 FQGNSA, per germline. The CDR3 region has the DNA TGTGCCAGCAGCTTAGAATCGGGGCGCATCCATGAGCAGTTCTTC. As protein: CASSLESGRIHEQFF.

V gene TRBV6-5 combines with J gene TRBJ2-5; 10 positions agree with TRBD2. The CDR3 has 16 amino acids. The germline V gene has CDR1 MNHEY and CDR2 SVGAGI. J gave up 2 bases and V 2 bases, and 5 bases lay outside the gene matches. The CDR3 here is CASSYTLAGRQETQYF. The CDR3 nucleotides read TGTGCCAGCAGTTACACACTAGCGGGGAGACAAGAGACCCAGTACTTC.

This chain links TRBV7-9 with TRBJ1-1; perhaps TRBD1 as D (5 bases). The CDR3 extends over 13 amino acids. CDR1 is SEHNR, CDR2 FQNEAQ, per germline (reference sequence). V lost 8 bases to trimming and J lost 2 bases, with 12 bases between them. The DNA of the CDR3 is TGTGCCAGCGGGGGGGGAAGAAACACTGAAGCTTTCTTT. It encodes CASGGGRNTEAFF.

This sequence joins TRBV19 and TRBJ1-5; TRBD1 might be the D (5 bases). V lost 10 bases and J 6 bases, leaving 19 bases between the germline ends. This CDR3 has 14 residues. Germline CDR1 reads LNHDA; CDR2 reads SQIVND (reference sequence). The CDR3 DNA follows: TGTGCCACTAGGGGACGAGGTGTTGGTCAGCCCCAGCATTTT. This codes for CATRGRGVGQPQHF.

This clonotype was picked up many times. The V call is TRBV11-3, the J call TRBJ1-1; D is unresolved. Germline CDR1 and CDR2: SGHNT and YENEEA. V lost 5 bases, J lost 2 bases, and 9 bases lay in between. The CDR3 sequence is 13 residues long. CDR3 DNA: TGTGCCAGCAGCCTCAAGATAAACACTGAAGCTTTCTTT. This gives the protein CASSLKINTEAFF. The whole variable domain, filled in from reference TRBV11-3 and TRBJ1-1, reads EAGVVQSPRYKIIEKKQPVAFWCNPISGHNTLYWYLQNLGQGPELLIRYENEEAVDDSQLPKDRFSAERLKGVDSTLKIQPAELGDSAVYLCASSLKINTEAFFGQGTRLTVV.

There are a few counts of this clonotype. The V and J genes are TRBV28 and TRBJ1-5, with D hard to call. This CDR3 is 13 amino acids long. V was clipped by 6 bases and J by 5 bases, with 11 bases between them. Germline loops: CDR1 MDHEN, CDR2 SYDVKM. CDR3 in DNA: TGTGCCAGCAGCTTTACTCTTTATCAGCCCCAGCATTTT. It codes for CASSFTLYQPQHF.

This clonotype was seen a handful of times. Here the CDR3 DNA reads TGCAGCGTTGGACGCAGCGGGGGCACAGATACGCAGTATTTT. Translated: CSVGRSGGTDTQYF. The chain combines TRBV29-1 with TRBJ2-3; 7 positions agree with TRBD2. CDR3 size: 14 residues. V was pared by 4 bases and J by 1 base, with 5 bases of the junction left unmatched. Germline V gene data show CDR1 as SQVTM and CDR2 as ANQGSEA.